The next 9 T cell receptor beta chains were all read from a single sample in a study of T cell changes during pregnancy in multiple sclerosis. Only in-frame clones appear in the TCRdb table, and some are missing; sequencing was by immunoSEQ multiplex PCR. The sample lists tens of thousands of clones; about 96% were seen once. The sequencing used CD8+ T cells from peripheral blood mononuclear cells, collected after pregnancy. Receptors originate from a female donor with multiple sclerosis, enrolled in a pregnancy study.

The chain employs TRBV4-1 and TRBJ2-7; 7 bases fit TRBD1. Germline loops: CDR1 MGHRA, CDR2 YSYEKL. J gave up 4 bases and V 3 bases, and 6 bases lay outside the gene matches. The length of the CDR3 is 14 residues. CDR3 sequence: CASSQGRGLYEQYF. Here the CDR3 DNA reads TGCGCCAGCAGCCAGGGAAGGGGGCTTTACGAGCAGTACTTC.

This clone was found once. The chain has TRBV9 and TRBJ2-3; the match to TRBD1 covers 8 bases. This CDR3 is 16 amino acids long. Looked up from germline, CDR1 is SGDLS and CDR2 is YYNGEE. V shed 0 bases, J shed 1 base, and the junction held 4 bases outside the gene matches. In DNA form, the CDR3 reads TGTGCCAGCAGCGTAGTTACGGGACAGGGCACAGATACGCAGTATTTT. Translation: CASSVVTGQGTDTQYF. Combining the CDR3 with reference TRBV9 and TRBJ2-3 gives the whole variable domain DSGVTQTPKHLITATGQRVTLRCSPRSGDLSVYWYQQSLDQGLQFLIQYYNGEERAKGNILERFSAQQFPDLHSELNLSSLELGDSALYFCASSVVTGQGTDTQYFGPGTRLTVL.

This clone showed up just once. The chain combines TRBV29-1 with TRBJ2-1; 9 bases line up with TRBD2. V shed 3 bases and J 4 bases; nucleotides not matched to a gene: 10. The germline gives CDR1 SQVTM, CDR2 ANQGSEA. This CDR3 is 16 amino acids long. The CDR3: CSVDGAGGPHYNEQFF. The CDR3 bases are TGCAGCGTTGATGGGGCGGGAGGGCCCCATTACAATGAGCAGTTCTTC.

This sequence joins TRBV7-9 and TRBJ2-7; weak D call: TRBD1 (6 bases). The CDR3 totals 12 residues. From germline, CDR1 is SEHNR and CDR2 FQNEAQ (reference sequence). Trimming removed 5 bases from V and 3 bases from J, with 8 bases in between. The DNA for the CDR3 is TGTGCCAGCAGCGGGACACTCTACGAGCAGTACTTC. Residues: CASSGTLYEQYF. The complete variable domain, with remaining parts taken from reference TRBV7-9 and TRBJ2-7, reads DTGVSQNPRHKITKRGQNVTFRCDPISEHNRLYWYRQTLGQGPEFLTYFQNEAQLEKSRLLSDRFSAERPKGSFSTLEIQRTEQGDSAMYLCASSGTLYEQYFGPGTRLTVT.

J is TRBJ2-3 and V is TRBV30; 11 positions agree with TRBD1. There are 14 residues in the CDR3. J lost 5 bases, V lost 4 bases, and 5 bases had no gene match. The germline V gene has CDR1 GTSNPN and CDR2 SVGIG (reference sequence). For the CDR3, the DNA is TGTGCCTGGACCCGGACAGGGGGCCTAGATACGCAGTATTTT. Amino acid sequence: CAWTRTGGLDTQYF.

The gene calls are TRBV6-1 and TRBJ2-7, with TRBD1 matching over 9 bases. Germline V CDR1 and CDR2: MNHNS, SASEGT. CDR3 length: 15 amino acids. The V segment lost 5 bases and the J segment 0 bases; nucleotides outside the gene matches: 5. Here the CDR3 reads CASSNRDRVSYEQYF. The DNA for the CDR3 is TGTGCCAGCAGTAACCGGGACAGGGTCTCCTACGAGCAGTACTTC.

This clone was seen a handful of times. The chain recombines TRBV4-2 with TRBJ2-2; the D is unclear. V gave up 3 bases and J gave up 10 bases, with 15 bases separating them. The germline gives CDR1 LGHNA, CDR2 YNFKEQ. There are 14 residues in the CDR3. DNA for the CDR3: TGTGCCAGCAGCCAGACGACTCTGAGCCCGGAGCTGTTTTTT. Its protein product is CASSQTTLSPELFF.

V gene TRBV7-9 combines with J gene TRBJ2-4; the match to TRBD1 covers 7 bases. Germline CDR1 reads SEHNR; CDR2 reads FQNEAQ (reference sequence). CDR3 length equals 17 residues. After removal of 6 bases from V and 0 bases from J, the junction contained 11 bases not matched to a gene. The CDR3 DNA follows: TGTGCCAGCAGTTCTAACAGGGGCCTTCCAGCCAAAAACATTCAGTACTTC. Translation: CASSSNRGLPAKNIQYF.

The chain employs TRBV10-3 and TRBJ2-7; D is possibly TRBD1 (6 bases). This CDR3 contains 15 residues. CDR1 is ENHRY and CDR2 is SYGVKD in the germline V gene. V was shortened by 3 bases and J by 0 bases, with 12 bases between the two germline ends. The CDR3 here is CAISDWDKSSYEQYF. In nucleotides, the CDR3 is TGTGCCATCAGTGACTGGGACAAATCCTCCTACGAGCAGTACTTC.